The entry that follows covers one TCR beta chain sequence. Distinct nucleotide sequences in the sample also encode this CDR3. Germline V CDR1 and CDR2: LNHDA, SQIVND (reference sequence). CDR3 length equals 15 residues. The V end was cut by 1 base, the J end by 0 bases, with 9 bases between. The sample originates from a study of blood T cell repertoires in COVID-19. In the authors' workflow: Reference gene primer amplification gave nucleated cell count estimates. Profiling relied on immunoSEQ multiplex PCR, and the TCRdb table lists in-frame clones only, not all of them. V, J and clone size are taken as reported in that table, and D and trimming were inferred from the DNA itself. The table shows over 110,000 clones, with about 87% occurring only once.

The rearrangement links TRBV19 to TRBJ2-5; a weak D match, TRBD2 (5 bases). The sequencing input was peripheral blood. The clonotype comes from a woman aged 50 to 65 with acute or convalescent COVID-19. The CDR3 is CASSIGGSYQETQYF. CDR3 in DNA: TGTGCCAGTAGTATAGGCGGGTCCTACCAAGAGACCCAGTACTTC.